The 23 T cell receptor beta chains below were found in one sample sequenced in a study of cytomegalovirus exposure and HLA in healthy donors. 13 Jbeta primers and 60 Vbeta primers were used for the PCR. Measured with immunoSEQ multiplex PCR; TCRdb has only the in-frame clones, and not every one. Its clone listing holds roughly 77,000 clones. The sequenced sample was PBMCs. These receptors were taken from a man aged 30-40 years in good health and CMV-seronegative.

In the case of this clone: This sample also contains other DNA sequences that code for the same CDR3. This chain joins TRBV20-1 and TRBJ1-2; 8 bases are a match to TRBD1. The V segment lost 5 bases and the J segment 5 bases; nucleotides outside the gene matches: 1. Per the germline V gene, CDR1 is DFQATT and CDR2 is SNEGSKA (reference sequence). This CDR3 contains 11 residues. The CDR3 DNA reads TGCAGTGCTCGACAGGGGTATGGCTACACCTTC. This encodes CSARQGYGYTF.

The rearrangement links TRBV7-9 to TRBJ1-2; no firm D call. This CDR3 region has 12 residues. The V gene lost 4 bases and the J gene lost 5 bases, with 8 bases spanning the gap. CDR1 is SEHNR and CDR2 is FQNEAQ in the germline V gene (reference sequence). CDR3 coding DNA: TGTGCCAGCAGCTACGGGGTTTATGGCTACACCTTC. Its translation: CASSYGVYGYTF.

The CDR3 region is CASSLESPDRISYEQYF. The CDR3 coding sequence is TGTGCCAGCAGCTTAGAAAGCCCCGACAGAATTAGCTACGAGCAGTACTTC. The J gene is TRBJ2-7, the V gene TRBV11-3, with D tentatively TRBD1 (5 bases). The CDR3 sequence is 17 residues long. The germline CDR1 and CDR2 sequences are SGHNT and YENEEA. Deletions cut 0 bases from V and 3 bases from J, with 18 bases between.

This chain links TRBV19 with TRBJ1-4; 12 bases fit TRBD1. J lost 1 base, V lost 8 bases, and 5 bases had no gene match. Germline-derived CDR1 and CDR2 are LNHDA and SQIVND (reference sequence). This CDR3 spans 16 amino acids. CDR3 protein: CASSRDRGRTNEKLFF. CDR3 bases: TGTGCCAGTTCGAGGGACAGGGGGCGAACTAATGAAAAACTGTTTTTT. The full variable domain, rest sourced from reference TRBV19 and TRBJ1-4, is DGGITQSPKYLFRKEGQNVTLSCEQNLNHDAMYWYRQDPGQGLRLIYYSQIVNDFQKGDIAEGYSVSREKKESFPLTVTSAQKNPTAFYLCASSRDRGRTNEKLFFGSGTQLSVL.

The chain combines TRBV2 with TRBJ1-3, with a possible D match to TRBD1 (6 bases). CDR3 length: 16 amino acids. V was shortened by 4 bases and J by 2 bases, with 15 bases between the two germline ends. CDR1 is SNHLY and CDR2 is FYNNEI in the germline V gene. This CDR3 is CASSGDTELTGNTIYF. CDR3 coding DNA: TGTGCCAGCAGTGGGGACACGGAGCTCACTGGAAACACCATATATTTT.

Comments on this clone: The same CDR3 arises from other DNA sequences in this sample as well. This chain uses TRBV29-1 with TRBJ1-2; 7 bases agree with TRBD1. CDR1 is SQVTM, CDR2 ANQGSEA, per germline. Trimming took 5 bases from V and 5 from J; bases not matched to a gene: 2. This CDR3 contains 11 residues. This chain's CDR3 is CSVNRGYGYTF. The CDR3 DNA is TGCAGCGTTAACAGGGGTTATGGCTACACCTTC.

The V and J genes are TRBV5-1 and TRBJ2-5, with a possible D match to TRBD2 (6 bases). Germline lookup yields CDR1 SGHRS and CDR2 YFSETQ. The ends were cut back, 4 bases at V and 5 bases at J, with 15 bases in the middle. The CDR3 runs to 14 residues. Here the CDR3 DNA reads TGCGCCAGCAGCCATCAAAGTGGAGGGGAGACCCAGTACTTC. The encoded protein is CASSHQSGGETQYF. Using reference TRBV5-1 and TRBJ2-5 for the parts outside the CDR3, the full variable domain is KAGVTQTPRYLIKTRGQQVTLSCSPISGHRSVSWYQQTPGQGLQFLFEYFSETQRNKGNFPGRFSGRQFSNSRSEMNVSTLELGDSALYLCASSHQSGGETQYFGPGTRLLVL.

This chain connects TRBV9 to TRBJ2-5; 12 nucleotides agree with TRBD2. This CDR3 region has 16 residues. The germline gives CDR1 SGDLS, CDR2 YYNGEE. Trimming at V came to 4 bases and at J to 1 base, leaving 5 bases not matched to a gene. CDR3 nucleotide sequence: TGTGCCAGCAGCACATGGACTAGCGGGATCCAAGAGACCCAGTACTTC. It codes for CASSTWTSGIQETQYF.

J is TRBJ1-5 and V is TRBV19, with 10 bases identical to TRBD1. Trimming took 8 bases from V and 3 from J; bases not matched to a gene: 13. CDR1 LNHDA and CDR2 SQIVND come from the germline V gene (reference sequence). This CDR3 comprises 17 residues. The CDR3 DNA is TGTGCCAGTCGGCTCGACAGGGGGCGAATCTCCAATCAGCCCCAGCATTTT. It is translated as CASRLDRGRISNQPQHF.

CDR3 sequence: CASRDLTGGDEKLFF. As DNA, the CDR3 is TGCGCCAGCAGGGATTTGACAGGGGGAGATGAAAAACTGTTTTTT. The rearrangement joins TRBV5-1 to TRBJ1-4, with 9 bases that match TRBD1. V shed 5 bases, J shed 6 bases, and the junction held 8 bases outside the gene matches. CDR1 and CDR2 from the germline V gene are SGHRS and YFSETQ. The CDR3 has 15 amino acids. Looking up the rest from reference TRBV5-1 and TRBJ1-4 gives the full variable domain: KAGVTQTPRYLIKTRGQQVTLSCSPISGHRSVSWYQQTPGQGLQFLFEYFSETQRNKGNFPGRFSGRQFSNSRSEMNVSTLELGDSALYLCASRDLTGGDEKLFFGSGTQLSVL.

The chain combines TRBV7-3 with TRBJ2-3; the D is unclear. From germline, CDR1 is SGHTA and CDR2 FQGTGA. The CDR3 loop spans 13 amino acids. Trimming shortened V by 1 base and J by 2 bases, and 4 bases separated the two germline ends. CDR3 sequence (DNA): TGTGCCAGCAGCTTAAAACTCACAGATACGCAGTATTTT. It yields the protein CASSLKLTDTQYF. Full variable domain (rest looked up from reference TRBV7-3 and TRBJ2-3): GAGVSQTPSNKVTEKGKYVELRCDPISGHTALYWYRQSLGQGPEFLIYFQGTGAADDSGLPNDRFFAVRPEGSVSTLKIQRTERGDSAVYLCASSLKLTDTQYFGPGTRLTVL.

This chain joins TRBV20-1 and TRBJ2-5, with D uncertain. Germline assignment: CDR1 DFQATT and CDR2 SNEGSKA (reference sequence). V shed 0 bases and J shed 5 bases, with 4 bases lying between them. The CDR3 runs 11 residues. In nucleotides, the CDR3 is TGCAGTGCTAGAGATCTCGAGACCCAGTACTTC. Its translation is CSARDLETQYF.

CDR3: CSVYRGLGDTEAFF. CDR3 DNA: TGCAGCGTTTACAGGGGGTTAGGAGACACTGAAGCTTTCTTT. The chain recombines TRBV29-1 with TRBJ1-1, with TRBD1 matching over 8 bases. The V segment lost 5 bases and the J segment 3 bases; nucleotides outside the gene matches: 8. The CDR3 extends over 14 amino acids. Germline V gene lookup returns CDR1 SQVTM and CDR2 ANQGSEA.

The chain combines TRBV5-6 with TRBJ2-5; 10 nucleotides match TRBD2. The CDR3 loop spans 16 amino acids. Germline V lookup: CDR1 SGHDT, CDR2 YYEEEE. After removal of 0 bases from V and 3 bases from J, the junction contained 5 bases not matched to a gene. CDR3 loop: CASSLELAGREETQYF. The CDR3 region has the DNA TGTGCCAGCAGCTTGGAACTAGCGGGACGGGAAGAGACCCAGTACTTC.

The chain has TRBV5-1 and TRBJ2-3; the D gene is possibly TRBD2 (5 bases). Germline V gene data show CDR1 as SGHRS and CDR2 as YFSETQ. The V gene lost 7 bases and the J gene lost 3 bases, with 15 bases spanning the gap. The CDR3 totals 14 residues. The CDR3 bases are TGCGCCAGCGGACTCAGACTGGTGACAGATACGCAGTATTTT. Encoded protein: CASGLRLVTDTQYF.

The V and J genes are TRBV6-4 and TRBJ1-3, with D unresolved. Germline V lookup: CDR1 MRHNA, CDR2 SNTAGT. The CDR3 runs to 15 residues. V lost 5 bases and J 3 bases, leaving 14 bases between the germline ends. CDR3 bases: TGTGCCAGCAGTCGTCACCGACTCTATGGAAACACCATATATTTT. This codes for CASSRHRLYGNTIYF.

The chain employs TRBV2 and TRBJ2-3; 7 positions agree with TRBD2. V lost 9 bases to trimming and J lost 2 bases; unmatched junction nucleotides: 2. The CDR3 has 12 residues. The germline V gene has CDR1 SNHLY and CDR2 FYNNEI. The CDR3 DNA is TGTGCCAGGACTAGCCCCACAGATACGCAGTATTTT. This sequence encodes CARTSPTDTQYF.

V is TRBV1 and J is TRBJ2-7; the table's D gene call, TRBD2, was not cross checked with the DNA. TRBV1 is a known pseudogene. The CDR3 has 18 residues. The CDR3, as DNA: TGCACCAGCAGCTATTGTTCAGGCTCTGTGCGGGGAGCCTACGAGCAGTACTTC. This codes for CTSSYCSGSVRGAYEQYF.

The genes are TRBV4-1 and TRBJ2-7, with TRBD2 matching 10 bases. Trimming cost V 0 bases and J 7 bases; bases outside gene matches: 15. The CDR3 contains 18 residues. Germline assignment: CDR1 MGHRA and CDR2 YSYEKL. The CDR3 bases are TGCGCCAGCAGCCAAGATTTATTCGGCCTAGCGGGGGTCGGGGAGCAGTACTTC. It codes for CASSQDLFGLAGVGEQYF.

This sequence joins TRBV10-3 and TRBJ2-1; the D gene is possibly TRBD2 (6 bases). This CDR3 contains 14 residues. The germline V and J ends were trimmed by 6 bases and 0 bases, with 9 bases remaining between them. Per the germline V gene, CDR1 is ENHRY and CDR2 is SYGVKD. The CDR3 nucleotides read TGTGCCATCAGCCGGGACTTCTCCTACAATGAGCAGTTCTTC. Encoded protein: CAISRDFSYNEQFF.

The V and J genes are TRBV30 and TRBJ1-6; no clear D gene. Per the germline V gene, CDR1 is GTSNPN and CDR2 is SVGIG (reference sequence). The V end lost 7 bases, the J end lost 7 bases, and 5 bases lay between the germline ends. This CDR3 region has 10 residues. CDR3 sequence (DNA): TGTGCCTTAGAGAATTCACCCCTCCACTTT. This gives the protein CALENSPLHF.

V is TRBV11-1 and J is TRBJ2-7, with 8 bases fitting TRBD2. Unmatched junction bases numbered 16, after V lost 2 bases and J lost 4 bases. The CDR3 runs 18 residues. CDR1 SGHAT and CDR2 FQDESV come from the germline V gene (reference sequence). The CDR3 here is CASSLYPGTGTRRYEQYF. The CDR3 region has the DNA TGTGCCAGCAGCTTATACCCCGGAACCGGGACTAGAAGGTACGAGCAGTACTTC. Full variable domain (outside the CDR3, taken from reference TRBV11-1 and TRBJ2-7): EAEVAQSPRYKITEKSQAVAFWCDPISGHATLYWYRQILGQGPELLVQFQDESVVDDSQLPKDRFSAERLKGVDSTLKIQPAELGDSAMYLCASSLYPGTGTRRYEQYFGPGTRLTVT.

This chain connects TRBV18 to TRBJ2-7; perhaps TRBD1 as D (6 bases). The ends were cut back, 2 bases at V and 5 bases at J, with 10 bases in the middle. Germline CDR1 KGHSH, CDR2 LQKENI. The CDR3 runs to 13 residues. The CDR3 bases are TGTGCCAGCTCACCAAGTAACAGGGACGAGCAGTACTTC. This sequence encodes CASSPSNRDEQYF.